Below, 8 T cell receptor beta chains from the same sample are listed, as sequenced in a study of cytomegalovirus exposure and HLA in healthy donors. The PCR contained 60 Vbeta and 13 Jbeta primers. Clones were read by immunoSEQ multiplex PCR, and TCRdb kept only the in-frame ones, dropping some. Counted here are 200,000 to 250,000 clones, around 79% occurring once; the ten biggest clones make up roughly 0.22%. The material sequenced was PBMCs. These receptors originate from a girl aged 2-15 years in good health and CMV-seronegative.

The J gene is TRBJ2-7, the V gene TRBV7-2, with D perhaps TRBD1 (6 bases). CDR1 is SGHTA, CDR2 FQGNSA, per germline. Trimming took 3 bases from V and 3 from J, leaving 9 bases between them. There are 13 residues in the CDR3. Written as DNA, the CDR3 is TGTGCCAGCAGCTTCGACAGGCTCTACGAGCAGTACTTC. It translates to CASSFDRLYEQYF.

The chain employs TRBV5-1 and TRBJ2-3, with D tentatively TRBD2 (5 bases). Deletions cut 4 bases from V and 1 base from J, with 22 bases between. CDR1 and CDR2 (germline): SGHRS, YFSETQ. The CDR3 has 18 residues. This CDR3 reads CASSPPSPGRWGTDTQYF. DNA for the CDR3: TGCGCCAGCAGCCCTCCATCCCCGGGAAGATGGGGCACAGATACGCAGTATTTT.

CDR3 nucleotide sequence: TGTGCCAGCAGCTATATGACTAGCGGGTCTTACAATGAGCAGTTCTTC. Protein: CASSYMTSGSYNEQFF. The rearrangement links TRBV11-3 to TRBJ2-1, with 10 bases that match TRBD2. The CDR3 is made up of 16 amino acids. CDR1 is SGHNT, CDR2 YENEEA, per germline. Losses at the gene ends were 4 bases for V and 4 bases for J; bases not matched to a gene: 7.

This clone was observed a few times. The chain combines TRBV30 with TRBJ1-2, with D unresolved. The CDR3 is made up of 11 amino acids. Trimming removed 5 bases at V and 4 bases at J, with 8 bases between. Germline CDR1 GTSNPN, CDR2 SVGIG (reference sequence). The CDR3 here is CAWGPSYGYTF. CDR3 DNA sequence: TGTGCCTGGGGGCCCTCCTATGGCTACACCTTC. Full variable domain (outside the CDR3, taken from reference TRBV30 and TRBJ1-2): SQTIHQWPATLVQPVGSPLSLECTVEGTSNPNLYWYRQAAGRGLQLLFYSVGIGQISSEVPQNLSASRPQDRQFILSSKKLLLSDSGFYLCAWGPSYGYTFGSGTRLTVV.

J is TRBJ1-2 and V is TRBV7-9, with 7 positions matching TRBD1. The trim removed 1 base at V and 6 bases at J, leaving 5 bases unmatched. Germline CDR1 reads SEHNR; CDR2 reads FQNEAQ (reference sequence). The CDR3 runs to 14 residues. CDR3: CASSLEGALDGYTF. The DNA of the CDR3 is TGTGCCAGCAGCTTAGAGGGGGCGCTCGATGGCTACACCTTC.

The chain links TRBV27 to TRBJ1-1; D unresolved. The CDR3 spans 13 residues. Per germline, CDR1 MNHEY and CDR2 SMNVEV (reference sequence). V was pared by 6 bases and J by 7 bases, with 15 bases between. Here the CDR3 reads CASSHGGRSEAFF. The CDR3 coding sequence is TGTGCCAGCAGCCACGGCGGGAGGAGTGAAGCTTTCTTT.

The chain uses TRBV28 and TRBJ1-1; D call uncertain. Trimming removed 3 bases at V and 3 bases at J, with 11 bases between. Germline CDR1 is MDHEN and CDR2 is SYDVKM. CDR3 length: 14 amino acids. CDR3 bases: TGTGCCAGCAGTTTGGGCAGACCAGACACTGAAGCTTTCTTT. This sequence encodes CASSLGRPDTEAFF.

CDR3 bases: TGCGCCAGCAGTGATGAGCCCTACGAGCAGTACTTC. This encodes CASSDEPYEQYF. This chain connects TRBV10-1 to TRBJ2-7; D remains unclear. Trimming shortened V by 3 bases and J by 2 bases, and 5 bases separated the two germline ends. The CDR3 consists of 12 residues. Germline V gives CDR1 WNHNN, CDR2 SYGVQD (reference sequence).